Below, 23 T cell receptor beta chains from the same sample are listed, as sequenced in a study of blood T cell repertoires in COVID-19. Using immunoSEQ multiplex PCR, the repertoire was profiled, and TCRdb retains in-frame clones only, with some absent. The sample lists 180,000 or so clones, roughly 76% occurring once. Input material: peripheral blood. Receptors originate from a middle-aged woman with COVID-19, enrolled during active disease.

CDR3 bases: TGTGCCAGCAGAGTCGGACAGAACCAAGAGACCCAGTACTTC. Translating gives CASRVGQNQETQYF. This chain links TRBV6-6 with TRBJ2-5, with D perhaps matching TRBD1 (6 bases). V lost 6 bases to trimming and J lost 0 bases, with 11 bases between them. CDR1 is MNHNY, CDR2 SVGAGI, per germline (reference sequence). The length of the CDR3 is 14 residues.

This chain uses TRBV7-2 with TRBJ2-2, with 7 bases lining up with TRBD2. The CDR3 has 16 residues. After removal of 3 bases from V and 6 bases from J, the junction contained 10 bases not matched to a gene. CDR1 is SGHTA and CDR2 is FQGNSA in the germline V gene. CDR3 bases: TGTGCCAGCAGCTTTGAGGCGGGAGCGTTAGCCGGGGAGCTGTTTTTT. Encoded protein: CASSFEAGALAGELFF.

The table lists this clone with a few counts. V usage is TRBV7-9 and J usage is TRBJ2-5, with 8 nucleotides matching TRBD2. The V and J ends lost 6 bases and 5 bases, in that order; junction bases with no gene match: 8. The germline CDR1 and CDR2 sequences are SEHNR and FQNEAQ (reference sequence). The CDR3 length is 14 residues. CDR3 nucleotide sequence: TGTGCCAGCAGTAACGCGGGAGGCGGGGAGACCCAGTACTTC. It specifies CASSNAGGGETQYF. Combining the CDR3 with reference TRBV7-9 and TRBJ2-5 gives the whole variable domain DTGVSQNPRHKITKRGQNVTFRCDPISEHNRLYWYRQTLGQGPEFLTYFQNEAQLEKSRLLSDRFSAERPKGSFSTLEIQRTEQGDSAMYLCASSNAGGGETQYFGPGTRLLVL.

The gene calls are TRBV28 and TRBJ1-4; D not resolved. The length of the CDR3 is 13 residues. V lost 3 bases and J 7 bases, leaving 9 bases between the germline ends. Germline V CDR1 and CDR2: MDHEN, SYDVKM. The CDR3 region is CASSLQRGEKLFF. The CDR3 coding sequence is TGTGCCAGCAGTTTGCAACGGGGTGAAAAACTGTTTTTT.

The DNA of the CDR3 is TGTGCCAGCAGCAGCGCCGGGACAGGGGGCATCTATGGCTACACCTTC. Translated: CASSSAGTGGIYGYTF. The gene calls are TRBV5-8 and TRBJ1-2; 12 nucleotides align to TRBD1. Germline CDR1 and CDR2: SGHTS and YDEGEE. CDR3 length: 16 residues. Trimming took 4 bases from V and 4 from J; bases not matched to a gene: 8.

The V call is TRBV27, the J call TRBJ2-3; TRBD2 is a possible D gene (5 bases). The germline gives CDR1 MNHEY, CDR2 SMNVEV (reference sequence). CDR3 size: 14 residues. Deletions cut 4 bases from V and 1 base from J, with 9 bases between. CDR3: CASSSLRGTDTQYF. In DNA, the CDR3 is TGTGCCAGCAGTTCCCTGCGGGGCACAGATACGCAGTATTTT.

V and J are TRBV30 and TRBJ2-2, with a weak D call TRBD1 (5 bases). The CDR3 covers 13 residues. Trimming pared 0 bases from V and 5 bases from J, leaving 7 bases between. Germline assignment: CDR1 GTSNPN and CDR2 SVGIG (reference sequence). The chain's CDR3 is CAWSVPGTGELFF. CDR3 sequence (DNA): TGTGCCTGGAGTGTACCAGGGACCGGGGAGCTGTTTTTT.

V is TRBV7-2 and J is TRBJ2-2; D gene ambiguous. There are 15 residues in the CDR3. CDR1 is SGHTA and CDR2 is FQGNSA in the germline V gene. V was pared by 5 bases and J by 5 bases, with 15 bases between. The CDR3 loop is CASSPHLPGTGELFF. The DNA of the CDR3 is TGTGCCAGCAGCCCACACCTCCCGGGTACCGGGGAGCTGTTTTTT.

V and J are TRBV5-4 and TRBJ2-7; 8 nucleotides align to TRBD2. V shed 4 bases and J 7 bases; nucleotides not matched to a gene: 7. Germline CDR1 reads SGHNT; CDR2 reads YYREEE (reference sequence). CDR3 length: 13 amino acids. The CDR3 DNA follows: TGTGCCAGCAGCGTAGGGACTAGTTTTGAGCAGTACTTC. This translates into CASSVGTSFEQYF.

There are a few counts of this clone. The rearrangement links TRBV4-1 to TRBJ2-3; D ambiguous. Germline-derived CDR1 and CDR2 are MGHRA and YSYEKL. This CDR3 is built from 15 residues. Between the trimmed V and J ends, which lost 2 bases and 1 base, there was a span of 10 bases. The CDR3 sequence is CASSQSSVRTDTQYF. CDR3 DNA sequence: TGCGCCAGCAGCCAATCTTCAGTGCGCACAGATACGCAGTATTTT.

J is TRBJ2-2 and V is TRBV2; TRBD2 matches 8 bases. This CDR3 spans 14 amino acids. Per the germline V gene, CDR1 is SNHLY and CDR2 is FYNNEI. The trim removed 7 bases at V and 6 bases at J, leaving 7 bases unmatched. CDR3 nucleotides: TGTGCCAGCACGTCGGGACTAGACGCCGGGGAGCTGTTTTTT. Translation: CASTSGLDAGELFF. Looking up the rest from reference TRBV2 and TRBJ2-2 gives the full variable domain: EPEVTQTPSHQVTQMGQEVILRCVPISNHLYFYWYRQILGQKVEFLVSFYNNEISEKSEIFDDQFSVERPDGSNFTLKIRSTKLEDSAMYFCASTSGLDAGELFFGEGSRLTVL.

V gene TRBV7-3 combines with J gene TRBJ2-3; TRBD2 agrees at 12 bases. Germline V lookup: CDR1 SGHTA, CDR2 FQGTGA. There are 18 residues in the CDR3. V lost 5 bases to trimming and J lost 5 bases; unmatched junction nucleotides: 14. Written as DNA, the CDR3 is TGTGCCAGCAGCCTAAACCCCGCGCTAGCGGGAGGGCGAGATACGCAGTATTTT. Its translation: CASSLNPALAGGRDTQYF.

The genes are TRBV20-1 and TRBJ1-2; D uncertain. Trimming stripped 3 bases from V and 0 bases from J, with 11 bases between. The CDR3 consists of 14 residues. Germline lookup yields CDR1 DFQATT and CDR2 SNEGSKA (reference sequence). The CDR3, as DNA: TGCAGTGCTAGTACCGGCCTAGCTAACTATGGCTACACCTTC. This codes for CSASTGLANYGYTF.

This clone was seen more than once but under ten times. The chain links TRBV29-1 to TRBJ2-3; D remains unclear. CDR1 and CDR2 from the germline V gene are SQVTM and ANQGSEA. With 6 bases removed from V and 1 base from J, the gap between germline ends came to 8 bases. This CDR3 has 12 amino acids. The DNA for the CDR3 is TGCAGCGTCGTTCCTGGCACAGATACGCAGTATTTT. As protein: CSVVPGTDTQYF.

The chain employs TRBV15 and TRBJ2-5; D is possibly TRBD1 (7 bases). The ends were cut back, 11 bases at V and 5 bases at J, with 12 bases in the middle. The CDR3 spans 11 residues. CDR1 is LNHNV, CDR2 YYDKDF, per germline (reference sequence). The CDR3, as DNA: TGTGCCGCGGGACAGAGGGAGACCCAGTACTTC. Translating it yields CAAGQRETQYF.

The V gene is TRBV11-2, the J gene TRBJ2-1, with TRBD1 as a possible D gene (6 bases). Trimming shortened V by 1 base and J by 5 bases, and 21 bases separated the two germline ends. There are 18 residues in the CDR3. In germline, CDR1 is SGHAT, CDR2 FQNNGV. CDR3: CASSLVYNLGTNNNEQFF. Written as DNA, the CDR3 is TGTGCCAGCAGCTTAGTTTATAATTTGGGGACAAACAACAATGAGCAGTTCTTC.

The chain combines TRBV28 with TRBJ1-5; 8 bases fit TRBD1. The germline V gene encodes CDR1 MDHEN and CDR2 SYDVKM. V dropped 5 bases and J dropped 4; count of bases not matched to a gene: 10. The length of the CDR3 is 16 residues. The CDR3 DNA sequence: TGTGCCAGCAGTCAGGGGGCCTGGGGGTCAAATCAGCCCCAGCATTTT. It translates to CASSQGAWGSNQPQHF.

The rearrangement links TRBV20-1 to TRBJ2-7; D is ambiguous. V lost 7 bases to trimming and J lost 7 bases, with 11 bases between them. The CDR3 loop spans 10 amino acids. Germline CDR1 reads DFQATT; CDR2 reads SNEGSKA (reference sequence). DNA of the CDR3: TGCAGTGTTGTGGCAGGAGAGCAGTACTTC. This codes for CSVVAGEQYF.

As regards this clone: Germline and junction disagree at one end, which may indicate a read error. The chain combines TRBV12-3 or TRBV12-4 with TRBJ2-5, with D possibly matching TRBD2 (6 bases). The CDR3 covers 13 residues. Here the CDR3 DNA reads TGTGCCAGCAGTTTAGGGGGGGAAGAGACCCGGTACTTC. Its translation: CASSLGGEETRYF.

CDR3 in DNA: TGTGCCAGTAGGACCGCTAGTGGGACTCAGAACTATGGCTACACCTTC. Translating gives CASRTASGTQNYGYTF. The V and J genes are TRBV19 and TRBJ1-2; maybe TRBD1 (5 bases). The germline V and J ends were trimmed by 6 bases and 2 bases, with 19 bases remaining between them. This CDR3 has 16 residues. Looked up from germline, CDR1 is LNHDA and CDR2 is SQIVND (reference sequence).

The J gene is TRBJ2-2, the V gene TRBV2, with D perhaps TRBD2 (6 bases). There are 15 residues in the CDR3. Germline CDR1 and CDR2: SNHLY and FYNNEI. V gave up 3 bases and J gave up 0 bases, with 8 bases separating them. CDR3 DNA sequence: TGTGCCAGCAGTGATGGGGGGTCGAACACCGGGGAGCTGTTTTTT. Protein: CASSDGGSNTGELFF.

This chain links TRBV9 with TRBJ2-7, with TRBD1 matching over 8 bases. V shed 4 bases, J shed 2 bases, and the junction held 8 bases outside the gene matches. CDR3 length: 15 amino acids. Germline loops: CDR1 SGDLS, CDR2 YYNGEE. The CDR3 sequence is CASSPRTGRTYEQYV. The CDR3 DNA reads as TGTGCCAGCAGCCCTCGGACAGGGAGGACCTACGAGCAGTACGTC.

The chain has TRBV12-3 or TRBV12-4 and TRBJ1-6, with D possibly being TRBD1 (5 bases). The CDR3 runs 13 residues. The V gene lost 8 bases and the J gene lost 6 bases, with 11 bases spanning the gap. The CDR3 sequence is CASVVGPNSPLHF. The DNA of the CDR3 is TGTGCCAGCGTGGTGGGGCCTAATTCACCCCTCCACTTT.